One and the same sample provided the 6 T cell receptor beta chains below, sequenced in a study of response to subunit inactivated influenza vaccine (dated by TCRdb to 2016 to 2019). The library was prepared using RT-PCR. The sequencing machine was an Illumina HiSeq 2500. Through fastp at Q25 and MiXCR, TCRdb rebuilt clones from the public reads, retaining in-frame beta chains. Every distinct CDR3 protein forms one entry, paired with its most common genes and DNA. The sample data list hundreds of thousands of distinct CDR3 sequences, and about 15% of these were observed just once. Around 10% of the sample rests with the top ten. The material sequenced was PBMCs from blood, taken about 13 days after vaccination. All receptors come from a man in his forties or fifties who received an inactivated influenza vaccine. Donor details come from another sample of the same person, matched by shared clones.

V and J are TRBV6-5 and TRBJ1-1; tentatively, D is TRBD1 (6 bases). The V gene lost 1 base and the J gene lost 0 bases, with 9 bases spanning the gap. This CDR3 spans 15 amino acids. CDR1 is MNHEY, CDR2 SVGAGI, per germline. DNA of the CDR3: TGTGCCAGCAGTTACTTGGGACATGTGAACACTGAAGCTTTCTTT. This encodes CASSYLGHVNTEAFF.

The V gene is TRBV6-1, the J gene TRBJ1-4; D is unclear. The V gene lost 8 bases and the J gene lost 6 bases, with 19 bases spanning the gap. The length of the CDR3 is 15 residues. CDR1 MNHNS and CDR2 SASEGT come from the germline V gene. CDR3 nucleotides: TGTGCCAGCGGAAACCATAGGTCATCGGATGAAAAACTGTTTTTT. Protein: CASGNHRSSDEKLFF.

The gene calls are TRBV4-3 and TRBJ1-5; weak D call: TRBD1 (5 bases). Germline CDR1 LGHNA, CDR2 YSLEER. The CDR3 loop spans 16 amino acids. The ends were cut back, 0 bases at V and 7 bases at J, with 16 bases in the middle. In nucleotides, the CDR3 is TGCGCCAGCAGCCAAGACCCCGCCCCAAACAGGCAGCCCCAGCATTTT. The encoded protein is CASSQDPAPNRQPQHF.

This clonotype was counted at least ten times. The chain combines TRBV6-2 or TRBV6-3 with TRBJ2-7; D is uncertain. Germline CDR1 MNHEY, CDR2 SVGEGT. The CDR3 covers 13 residues. The V gene lost 6 bases and the J gene lost 3 bases, with 12 bases spanning the gap. The CDR3 bases are TGTGCCAGCAGCTCACGCCCCGACTACGAGCAGTACTTC. This encodes CASSSRPDYEQYF.

This clonotype was observed a few times. V usage is TRBV7-6 and J usage is TRBJ2-2; D not resolved. There are 13 residues in the CDR3. V was shortened by 5 bases and J by 5 bases, with 9 bases between the two germline ends. Per germline, CDR1 SGHVS and CDR2 FNYEAQ. CDR3 loop: CASSQLTTGELFF. CDR3 DNA: TGTGCCAGCAGCCAGCTAACAACCGGGGAGCTGTTTTTT.

The gene calls are TRBV11-2 and TRBJ2-1, with a weak D call TRBD2 (6 bases). CDR1 and CDR2 (germline): SGHAT, FQNNGV. The CDR3 is 17 amino acids. V shed 5 bases and J shed 0 bases, with 17 bases lying between them. This chain's CDR3 is CASSQPWDGSSYNEQFF. The CDR3 nucleotides read TGTGCCAGCAGCCAACCCTGGGACGGGAGCTCCTACAATGAGCAGTTCTTC.